The 19 T cell receptor beta chains below all came from one sample that was sequenced in a study of identical twins. MiXCR, applied by TCRdb to the 5' RACE reads, yields one record per CDR3 protein. Of 300,000 or so distinct CDR3 sequences in the sample, around 9.7% were seen once. This sample also belongs to another study, concerning yellow fever vaccine responses in identical twins.

Sequences were obtained from CD8+ T cells sorted from blood. The receptors derive from a woman aged 18 to 35 in good health.

At least ten counts were recorded for this clonotype. The chain is built from TRBV29-1 and TRBJ2-1; TRBD2 aligns across 10 bases. In germline, CDR1 is SQVTM, CDR2 ANQGSEA. This CDR3 has 16 amino acids. V trimming: 2 bases; J trimming: 8 bases; junction bases outside the gene matches: 12. The chain's CDR3 is CSVEFTASGSWDEQFF. CDR3 DNA: TGCAGCGTTGAATTCACAGCTAGCGGGAGTTGGGATGAGCAGTTCTTC.

Many counts were recorded for this clonotype. This chain connects TRBV3-1 to TRBJ2-7; 13 nucleotides line up with TRBD2. After removal of 3 bases from V and 7 bases from J, the junction contained 9 bases not matched to a gene. The germline gives CDR1 LGHDT, CDR2 YNNKEL (reference sequence). The CDR3 runs to 16 residues. The CDR3, as DNA: TGTGCCAGCAGCCACGCCGGACTAGCGGGGGCCCATGAGCAGTACTTC. It codes for CASSHAGLAGAHEQYF.

This clonotype was recorded at least ten times. The chain couples TRBV5-1 to TRBJ2-1; D unclear. CDR1 SGHRS and CDR2 YFSETQ come from the germline V gene. The CDR3 has 14 residues. Trimming removed 7 bases from V and 4 bases from J, with 15 bases in between. CDR3 in DNA: TGCGCCAGCTCCCCGGCTTCGGGTTACAATGAGCAGTTCTTC. It specifies CASSPASGYNEQFF.

At least ten counts were recorded for this clonotype. The chain has TRBV5-1 and TRBJ2-6, with unresolved D. Germline CDR1 is SGHRS and CDR2 is YFSETQ. CDR3 size: 15 residues. V gave up 8 bases and J gave up 0 bases, with 12 bases separating them. Here the CDR3 DNA reads TGCGCCAGAGCCGAGGAGAGCTCTGGGGCCAACGTCCTGACTTTC. Translated, it gives CARAEESSGANVLTF.

In its sample, this clonotype was seen a few times. The chain uses TRBV5-6 and TRBJ2-1, with 8 bases aligning to TRBD2. CDR1 SGHDT and CDR2 YYEEEE come from the germline V gene. The V gene end was trimmed by 4 bases and the J gene end by 2 bases; junction bases not matched to a gene: 8. The CDR3 runs to 16 residues. CDR3 protein: CASSPGGTVTYNEQFF. DNA for the CDR3: TGTGCCAGCAGCCCGGGGGGGACGGTGACCTACAATGAGCAGTTCTTC.

This chain uses TRBV6-5 with TRBJ1-2; the D gene is possibly TRBD1 (5 bases). This CDR3 region has 16 residues. In germline, CDR1 is MNHEY, CDR2 SVGAGI. Deletions cut 2 bases from V and 0 bases from J, with 13 bases between. CDR3 region: CASSYPDRVANYGYTF. CDR3 sequence (DNA): TGTGCCAGCAGTTACCCTGACAGAGTAGCTAACTATGGCTACACCTTC.

This clonotype occurred a few times. V is TRBV7-9 and J is TRBJ2-5; D is uncertain. V lost 1 base, J lost 4 bases, and 10 bases lay in between. The germline gives CDR1 SEHNR, CDR2 FQNEAQ (reference sequence). CDR3 size: 14 residues. The CDR3 here is CASSLEVSGETQYF. The DNA for the CDR3 is TGTGCCAGCAGCTTAGAAGTATCGGGAGAGACCCAGTACTTC.

This clonotype has a count of ten or more. The V and J genes are TRBV25-1 and TRBJ2-2, with 12 positions matching TRBD2. Germline V gene lookup returns CDR1 MGHDK and CDR2 SYGVNS. Trimming cost V 3 bases and J 2 bases; bases outside gene matches: 4. The CDR3 loop spans 17 amino acids. In DNA form, the CDR3 reads TGTGCCAGCAGTGACCCGACTAGCGGGGGTAACACCGGGGAGCTGTTTTTT. Its translation: CASSDPTSGGNTGELFF.

In this sample, this clonotype turned up many times. The genes are TRBV7-6 and TRBJ2-3; D is unclear. This CDR3 has 13 residues. CDR1 is SGHVS and CDR2 is FNYEAQ in the germline V gene. Trimming stripped 5 bases from V and 6 bases from J, with 12 bases between. CDR3 DNA: TGTGCCAGCAGCGAGGACCCTATTGATACGCAGTATTTT. As protein: CASSEDPIDTQYF.

This clonotype was detected many times. The chain couples TRBV5-6 to TRBJ2-1; maybe TRBD1 (6 bases). The CDR3 is 16 amino acids. Trimming left V 3 bases short and J 8 bases short, with 21 bases between. Per germline, CDR1 SGHDT and CDR2 YYEEEE. As DNA, the CDR3 is TGTGCCAGCAGCTCCGTGGGGCTCAGAGAGGGGGATGAGCAGTTCTTC. Amino acid sequence: CASSSVGLREGDEQFF.

This clonotype was observed a handful of times. This rearrangement joins TRBV29-1 to TRBJ2-1, with TRBD2 as a possible D gene (5 bases). Trimming took off 4 bases at V and 4 bases at J, with 14 bases between the two ends. The length of the CDR3 is 14 residues. Germline assignment: CDR1 SQVTM and CDR2 ANQGSEA. The CDR3 DNA follows: TGCAGCGTTGCCGGGGTGATTGGATACAATGAGCAGTTCTTC. It translates to CSVAGVIGYNEQFF.

This clonotype has more than one count but fewer than ten. CDR3 bases: TGTGCCAGCAGCGGCGCGGGGGAGGGTATTAACACAGATACGCAGTATTTT. It encodes CASSGAGEGINTDTQYF. The J gene is TRBJ2-3, the V gene TRBV13; 7 nucleotides agree with TRBD2. V shed 5 bases and J 2 bases; nucleotides not matched to a gene: 13. Germline assignment: CDR1 PRHDT and CDR2 FYEKMQ (reference sequence). The CDR3 has 17 residues.

The rearrangement joins TRBV4-3 to TRBJ2-5; possibly TRBD1 or TRBD2 for D (5 bases each). This CDR3 comprises 15 residues. V was trimmed by 3 bases and J by 0 bases, leaving 11 bases between them. In germline, CDR1 is LGHNA, CDR2 YSLEER. The CDR3 loop is CASSQGLAYQETQYF. DNA of the CDR3: TGCGCCAGCAGCCAGGGGCTAGCATACCAAGAGACCCAGTACTTC.

This clonotype was picked up many times. The chain links TRBV7-2 to TRBJ2-5; TRBD2 aligns across 12 bases. The length of the CDR3 is 14 residues. The V gene's germline CDR1 is SGHTA and CDR2 FQGNSA. Losses at the gene ends were 6 bases for V and 2 bases for J; bases not matched to a gene: 1. As DNA, the CDR3 is TGTGCCAGCAGTCTAGCGGGAGGGCAAGAGACCCAGTACTTC. Translated, it gives CASSLAGGQETQYF.

This clonotype appeared many times. V is TRBV28 and J is TRBJ2-2, with 9 nucleotides matching TRBD1. After removal of 2 bases from V and 6 bases from J, the junction contained 1 base not matched to a gene. CDR1 MDHEN and CDR2 SYDVKM come from the germline V gene. This CDR3 is 14 amino acids long. CDR3: CASSLRDRAGELFF. The DNA for the CDR3 is TGTGCCAGCAGTTTAAGGGACAGGGCCGGGGAGCTGTTTTTT.

The gene calls are TRBV4-2 and TRBJ2-7, with 7 bases matching TRBD1. This CDR3 is built from 14 residues. V shed 6 bases and J 2 bases; nucleotides not matched to a gene: 7. Germline CDR1 is LGHNA and CDR2 is YNFKEQ. This CDR3 reads CASSPGTEPYEQYF. The CDR3 nucleotides read TGTGCCAGCAGTCCCGGGACAGAACCCTACGAGCAGTACTTC.

This rearrangement joins TRBV30 to TRBJ2-2; 7 positions match TRBD2. The germline gives CDR1 GTSNPN, CDR2 SVGIG (reference sequence). V was clipped by 4 bases and J by 2 bases; unmatched bases: 16. This CDR3 comprises 18 residues. The CDR3 nucleotides read TGTGCCTGGAAAGACCGGGCCGGGGGGTCAATTAACACCGGGGAGCTGTTTTTT. It codes for CAWKDRAGGSINTGELFF.

This clonotype occurred a few times. This chain uses TRBV29-1 with TRBJ2-7; the match to TRBD1 covers 7 bases. The V segment lost 4 bases and the J segment 6 bases; nucleotides outside the gene matches: 0. The CDR3 runs 10 residues. Germline V gives CDR1 SQVTM, CDR2 ANQGSEA. The CDR3 loop is CSVGTGEQYF. CDR3 sequence (DNA): TGCAGCGTTGGGACAGGCGAGCAGTACTTC.

This clonotype has just a few counts. The rearrangement links TRBV7-8 to TRBJ2-1; weak D call: TRBD2 (6 bases). Germline V gene lookup returns CDR1 SGHVS and CDR2 FQNEAQ. The CDR3 is made up of 16 amino acids. V was clipped by 3 bases and J by 4 bases, with 16 bases between them. CDR3 amino acids: CASSFSLTRRYNEQFF. Here the CDR3 DNA reads TGTGCCAGCAGCTTCAGCTTGACTAGAAGGTACAATGAGCAGTTCTTC.